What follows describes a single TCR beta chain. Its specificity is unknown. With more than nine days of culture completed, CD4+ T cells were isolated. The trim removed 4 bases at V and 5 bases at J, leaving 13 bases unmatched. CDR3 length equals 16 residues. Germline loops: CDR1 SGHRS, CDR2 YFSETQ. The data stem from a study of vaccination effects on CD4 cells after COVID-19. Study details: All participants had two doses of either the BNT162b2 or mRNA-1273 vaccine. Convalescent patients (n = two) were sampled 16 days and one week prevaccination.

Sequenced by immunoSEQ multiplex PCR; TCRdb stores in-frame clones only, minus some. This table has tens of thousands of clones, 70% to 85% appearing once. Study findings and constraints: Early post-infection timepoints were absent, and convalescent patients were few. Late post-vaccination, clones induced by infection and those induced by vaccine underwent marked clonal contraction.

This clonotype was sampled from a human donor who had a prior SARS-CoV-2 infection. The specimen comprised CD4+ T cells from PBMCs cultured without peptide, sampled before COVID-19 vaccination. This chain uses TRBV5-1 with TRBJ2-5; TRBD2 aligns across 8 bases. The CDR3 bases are TGCGCCAGCAGCGTACGGACTAGCTCTACATTCGAGACCCAGTACTTC. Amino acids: CASSVRTSSTFETQYF. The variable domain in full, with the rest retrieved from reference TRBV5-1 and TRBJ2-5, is KAGVTQTPRYLIKTRGQQVTLSCSPISGHRSVSWYQQTPGQGLQFLFEYFSETQRNKGNFPGRFSGRQFSNSRSEMNVSTLELGDSALYLCASSVRTSSTFETQYFGPGTRLLVL.